A single sample is the source of the 12 T cell receptor beta chains below, sequenced in a study of cytomegalovirus exposure and HLA in healthy donors. A multiplex PCR was run with 60 Vbeta primers and 13 Jbeta primers. Measured with immunoSEQ multiplex PCR; TCRdb has only the in-frame clones, and not every one. The sample lists over 140,000 clones, 70% to 85% occurring once. Specimen: PBMCs. Source of these receptors: a man between 25 and 39 years old in good health and CMV-seropositive.

In DNA, the CDR3 is TGTGCCAGCAGCGTAGGGGACTCAGGGAATCAGCCCCAGCATTTT. It is translated as CASSVGDSGNQPQHF. The chain recombines TRBV9 with TRBJ1-5; D possibly corresponds to TRBD1 (5 bases). V lost 0 bases and J 4 bases, leaving 11 bases between the germline ends. CDR1 is SGDLS and CDR2 is YYNGEE in the germline V gene. The CDR3 has 15 residues.

On this clone: Other DNA sequences from this sample encode an identical CDR3 as well. This chain joins TRBV19 and TRBJ2-1; the match to TRBD2 covers 15 bases. The V gene end was trimmed by 3 bases and the J gene end by 7 bases; junction bases not matched to a gene: 1. Per the germline V gene, CDR1 is LNHDA and CDR2 is SQIVND (reference sequence). There are 15 residues in the CDR3. Here the CDR3 DNA reads TGTGCCAGTAGTATCGGGACTAGCGGGGGGAATGAGCAGTTCTTC. Translation gives CASSIGTSGGNEQFF.

Concerning this clone itself: The junction differs from germline at one of its ends, possibly a read error. The V call is TRBV14, the J call TRBJ2-3, with D tentatively TRBD2 (6 bases). This CDR3 has 14 amino acids. CDR1 and CDR2 from the germline V gene are SGHDN and FVKESK. Here the CDR3 DNA reads TGTGCCAGCAGCTCTTTTACTAGCAGAGATACGCAGTATTTT. The encoded protein is CASSSFTSRDTQYF.

In its sample, this clone was seen once. J is TRBJ2-7 and V is TRBV21-1; TRBD2 was called by the table and not checked on the DNA. TRBV21-1 is classified as a pseudogene. This CDR3 has 20 amino acids. This CDR3 is CASSKARRGLAGTFSYEQYF. For the CDR3, the DNA is TGTGCCAGCAGCAAAGCGCGGAGAGGACTAGCGGGGACCTTCTCCTACGAGCAGTACTTC.

V gene TRBV13 combines with J gene TRBJ2-1; 8 nucleotides line up with TRBD2. Germline V CDR1 and CDR2: PRHDT, FYEKMQ (reference sequence). V lost 5 bases to trimming and J lost 0 bases; unmatched junction nucleotides: 12. The CDR3 contains 18 residues. CDR3 sequence: CASSPHKSGSTSYNEQFF. The CDR3 coding sequence is TGTGCCAGCAGCCCCCATAAGAGCGGGAGCACCTCCTACAATGAGCAGTTCTTC.

V usage is TRBV5-4 and J usage is TRBJ1-1, with 7 bases identical to TRBD1. Germline-derived CDR1 and CDR2 are SGHNT and YYREEE (reference sequence). Trimming at V came to 0 bases and at J to 2 bases, leaving 4 bases not matched to a gene. The CDR3 contains 15 residues. This CDR3 is CASSLAGQANTEAFF. CDR3 sequence (DNA): TGTGCCAGCAGCTTGGCCGGACAGGCAAACACTGAAGCTTTCTTT. Drawing the rest from reference TRBV5-4 and TRBJ1-1, the complete variable domain is ETGVTQSPTHLIKTRGQQVTLRCSSQSGHNTVSWYQQALGQGPQFIFQYYREEENGRGNFPPRFSGLQFPNYSSELNVNALELDDSALYLCASSLAGQANTEAFFGQGTRLTVV.

This clone was observed a few times. V and J are TRBV5-6 and TRBJ2-7; 7 nucleotides match TRBD2. The trim removed 4 bases at V and 1 base at J, leaving 8 bases unmatched. There are 15 residues in the CDR3. The germline V gene has CDR1 SGHDT and CDR2 YYEEEE. The CDR3 loop is CASSPWPSGSYEQYF. The CDR3 DNA reads as TGTGCCAGCAGCCCGTGGCCTAGCGGTTCCTACGAGCAGTACTTC.

V and J are TRBV11-2 and TRBJ2-1; 8 bases align to TRBD1. The CDR3 contains 16 residues. Germline CDR1 is SGHAT and CDR2 is FQNNGV. Trimming removed 5 bases from V and 3 bases from J; junction bases left unmatched: 9. This CDR3 is CASSIFIGQGYNEQFF. The CDR3 DNA sequence: TGTGCCAGCAGCATCTTCATTGGACAGGGCTACAATGAGCAGTTCTTC.

The rearrangement uses TRBV2 and TRBJ1-2; possibly TRBD1 for D (6 bases). Looked up from germline, CDR1 is SNHLY and CDR2 is FYNNEI. Trimming shortened V by 3 bases and J by 8 bases, and 10 bases separated the two germline ends. This CDR3 comprises 12 residues. CDR3 nucleotide sequence: TGTGCCAGCAGTGATTTAGACAGGGGCTACACCTTC. This translates into CASSDLDRGYTF.

The V call is TRBV6-5, the J call TRBJ1-2; TRBD1 is a possible D gene (6 bases). CDR3 size: 13 residues. Trimming shortened V by 2 bases and J by 7 bases, and 11 bases separated the two germline ends. Germline values: CDR1 MNHEY, CDR2 SVGAGI. The CDR3 is CASSYGGQSGYTF. The CDR3 region has the DNA TGTGCCAGCAGTTACGGCGGACAGTCTGGCTACACCTTC.

This chain joins TRBV5-1 and TRBJ2-2; D might be TRBD1 (5 bases). This CDR3 is 15 amino acids long. V shed 4 bases and J shed 4 bases, with 14 bases lying between them. Germline loops: CDR1 SGHRS, CDR2 YFSETQ. The CDR3 loop reads CASSRMTDSTGELFF. The DNA for the CDR3 is TGCGCCAGCAGCCGGATGACTGACAGCACCGGGGAGCTGTTTTTT.

This chain uses TRBV7-9 with TRBJ2-7, with 8 bases fitting TRBD2. From germline, CDR1 is SEHNR and CDR2 FQNEAQ (reference sequence). This CDR3 spans 14 amino acids. J lost 5 bases, V lost 3 bases, and 6 bases had no gene match. The CDR3 sequence is CASSFGGGGNEQYF. The CDR3 DNA reads as TGTGCCAGCAGCTTCGGAGGCGGGGGGAACGAGCAGTACTTC. The full variable domain, completed using reference TRBV7-9 and TRBJ2-7, is DTGVSQNPRHKITKRGQNVTFRCDPISEHNRLYWYRQTLGQGPEFLTYFQNEAQLEKSRLLSDRFSAERPKGSFSTLEIQRTEQGDSAMYLCASSFGGGGNEQYFGPGTRLTVT.